The rows below give T cell receptor beta chains drawn from one sample of a study of neurological immune-mediated disorders. TCRdb independently ran MiXCR on the 5' RACE reads; one entry per CDR3 protein. This sample has more than 60,000 distinct CDR3 sequences; roughly 3.5% occur once, and the top ten carry roughly 2.3%. The sequenced sample was PBMCs. These receptors originate from a woman in her forties or fifties with multiple sclerosis. Each CDR3 is given with its conserved first and last residue. Each record gives: J gene, clone size, D gene, V gene, CDR3 protein, CDR3 DNA. A D gene is named only where the DNA matches it firmly. Where a row states a size, it is once, few, many or the class of an expanded clone; other rows omit it.

>TRBJ2-2|many|.|TRBV6-2/TRBV6-3
CASSYTDRGELFF
TGTGCCAGCAGTTACACCGACAGGGGGGAGCTGTTTTTT
>TRBJ1-6|many|.|TRBV5-8
CASSLVGAPALHF
TGTGCCAGCAGCTTGGTCGGGGCGCCGGCCCTCCACTTT
>TRBJ2-5|many|.|TRBV15
CATGETQYF
TGTGCCACCGGGGAGACCCAGTACTTC
>TRBJ2-3|.|.|TRBV24-1
CATSGRGVRADTQYF
TGTGCCACCAGTGGGCGTGGGGTTCGGGCAGATACGCAGTATTTT
>TRBJ2-4|many|TRBD1|TRBV5-1
CASSFAGQDIQYF
TGCGCCAGCAGCTTCGCAGGACAGGACATTCAGTACTTC
>TRBJ2-5|many|TRBD1|TRBV29-1
CSVTLRDRGKGTQYF
TGCAGCGTTACCCTCCGGGACAGGGGGAAAGGGACCCAGTACTTC
>TRBJ2-5|many|.|TRBV9
CASSLALGETQYF
TGTGCCAGCAGCTTAGCGTTGGGGGAGACCCAGTACTTC
>TRBJ2-1|many|TRBD2|TRBV14
CASSPGLPDPHFF
TGTGCCAGCAGCCCGGGACTACCCGATCCGCACTTCTTC
>TRBJ2-1|many|TRBD2|TRBV7-2
CASSSIAGVKNEQFF
TGTGCCAGCAGCTCAATAGCGGGAGTTAAAAATGAGCAGTTCTTC
>TRBJ1-1|many|TRBD1|TRBV20-1
CSATTGLGEAFF
TGCAGTGCCACGACAGGGCTGGGAGAAGCTTTCTTT
>TRBJ1-1|many|.|TRBV7-2
CASSLSRKTEAFF
TGTGCCAGCAGCTTATCCCGTAAGACTGAAGCTTTCTTT
>TRBJ1-4|many|TRBD1|TRBV10-3
CAIRSGTGENNEKLFF
TGTGCCATCAGATCCGGGACAGGAGAAAATAATGAAAAACTGTTTTTT
>TRBJ2-3|many|.|TRBV20-1
CSAPLAISTDTQYF
TGCAGTGCTCCCCTAGCGATTTCCACAGATACGCAGTATTTT
>TRBJ1-1|.|TRBD1|TRBV27
CASSQGGNTEAFF
TGTGCCAGCAGCCAGGGGGGAAACACTGAAGCTTTCTTT
>TRBJ2-5|many|.|TRBV7-9
CASSLGQETQYF
TGTGCCAGCAGCTTAGGGCAAGAGACCCAGTACTTC
>TRBJ1-1|many|TRBD1|TRBV7-9
CASRGTGNTEAFF
TGTGCCAGCAGGGGGACAGGGAACACTGAAGCTTTCTTT
>TRBJ2-3|many|.|TRBV5-1
CASSFRAGTDTQYF
TGCGCCAGCTCCTTTAGGGCGGGAACGGATACGCAGTATTTT
>TRBJ2-5|many|TRBD1|TRBV20-1
CGQGHQETQYF
TGCGGACAGGGTCATCAAGAGACCCAGTACTTC
>TRBJ2-7|many|TRBD2|TRBV20-1
CSASKLAGVGEQYF
TGCAGTGCTAGCAAACTAGCGGGAGTAGGAGAGCAGTACTTC
>TRBJ1-5|few|TRBD1|TRBV20-1
CSARDRQGGQPQNF
TGCAGTGCTAGAGATCGACAGGGAGGTCAGCCCCAGAATTTT
>TRBJ2-7|many|.|TRBV20-1
CSAIPPSGGLSYEQYF
TGCAGTGCTATCCCCCCCAGCGGAGGTTTATCCTACGAGCAGTACTTC
>TRBJ1-1|many|.|TRBV5-1
CASSLQTNTEAFF
TGCGCCAGCAGCCTCCAAACCAACACTGAAGCTTTCTTT
>TRBJ2-5|many|.|TRBV27
CASSLIWEETQYF
TGTGCCAGCAGTTTAATCTGGGAAGAGACCCAGTACTTC
>TRBJ2-1|many|.|TRBV7-8
CASSLVGHQTGNEQFF
TGTGCCAGCAGCTTAGTAGGACACCAAACGGGCAATGAGCAGTTCTTC
>TRBJ1-1|many|.|TRBV5-1
CASSLATGYTEAFF
TGCGCCAGCAGCTTGGCCACAGGGTACACTGAAGCTTTCTTT
>TRBJ2-7|many|TRBD2|TRBV20-1
CSAGHPSGLYEQYF
TGCAGTGCAGGACACCCTAGCGGACTCTACGAGCAGTACTTC
>TRBJ2-3|many|TRBD2|TRBV4-2
CASSPAGGPPDTQYF
TGTGCCAGCAGCCCAGCGGGAGGGCCTCCAGATACGCAGTATTTT
>TRBJ2-1|many|.|TRBV10-3
CAISDKPGTSNEQFF
TGTGCCATCAGTGACAAACCCGGGACCTCCAATGAGCAGTTCTTC
>TRBJ2-3|many|.|TRBV12-3/TRBV12-4
CASSLGAADTQYF
TGTGCCAGCAGTTTGGGGGCCGCAGATACGCAGTATTTT
>TRBJ2-7|many|TRBD1|TRBV5-1
CASSRDRGPLVYF
TGCGCCAGCAGCAGAGACAGGGGTCCACTGGTGTACTTC
>TRBJ1-4|many|.|TRBV24-1
CATSDGGTGNEKLFF
TGTGCCACCAGTGATGGCGGGACGGGGAATGAAAAACTGTTTTTT
>TRBJ2-5|.|.|TRBV3-1
CASSQESLKGTQYF
TGTGCCAGCAGCCAAGAATCCCTTAAAGGGACCCAGTACTTC
>TRBJ2-3|many|TRBD2|TRBV7-2
CASSLAETDTQYF
TGTGCCAGCAGCCTAGCGGAAACAGATACGCAGTATTTT
>TRBJ2-1|.|.|TRBV21-1
CASSKAPGLVPNEQFF
TGTGCCAGCAGCAAAGCGCCGGGACTAGTGCCCAATGAGCAGTTCTTC
>TRBJ2-7|many|TRBD2|TRBV4-2
CASSPRTSGEQYF
TGTGCCAGCAGCCCGAGGACTAGCGGCGAGCAGTACTTC
>TRBJ2-5|many|.|TRBV3-1
CASSQIETQYF
TGTGCCAGCAGCCAAATCGAGACCCAGTACTTC
>TRBJ2-3|many|TRBD1|TRBV20-1
CSASPGQISTDTQYF
TGCAGTGCTAGCCCGGGACAGATCTCCACAGATACGCAGTATTTT
>TRBJ2-3|many|TRBD1|TRBV5-6
CASSLDRGLITDTQYF
TGTGCCAGCAGCCTCGACAGGGGTCTAATCACAGATACGCAGTATTTT
>TRBJ2-5|many|.|TRBV5-1
CASSLMDIQETQYF
TGCGCCAGCAGCTTGATGGACATTCAAGAGACCCAGTACTTC